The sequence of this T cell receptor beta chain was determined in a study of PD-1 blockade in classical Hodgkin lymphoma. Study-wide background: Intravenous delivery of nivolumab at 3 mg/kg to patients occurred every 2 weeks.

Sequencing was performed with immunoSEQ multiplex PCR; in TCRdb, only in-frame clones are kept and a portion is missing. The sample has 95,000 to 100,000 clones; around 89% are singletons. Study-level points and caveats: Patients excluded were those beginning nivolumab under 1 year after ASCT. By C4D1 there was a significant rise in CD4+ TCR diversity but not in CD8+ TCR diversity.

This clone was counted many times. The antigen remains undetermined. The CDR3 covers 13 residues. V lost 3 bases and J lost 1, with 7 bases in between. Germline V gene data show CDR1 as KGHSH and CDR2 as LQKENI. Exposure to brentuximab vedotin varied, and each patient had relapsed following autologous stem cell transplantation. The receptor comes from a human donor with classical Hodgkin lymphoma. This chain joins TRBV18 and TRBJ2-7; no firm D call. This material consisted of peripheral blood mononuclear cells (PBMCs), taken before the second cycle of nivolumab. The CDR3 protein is CASSPDGSYEQYF. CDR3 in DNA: TGTGCCAGCTCACCGGACGGATCCTACGAGCAGTACTTC.